Given below is one TCR beta chain in context. Its target is unknown. The data were taken from a study of T cell responses to AZD1222 COVID-19 vaccine. Study-level points and caveats: The donor group comprised mostly white British people and more females; the analysis possibly underestimated clonal diversity. Variant regions that are unmutated are reportedly the target of nearly half of spike-specific TCRs. Repertoire sampling was restricted to post-peak T cell response timepoints. Spike was spanned by vaccine-associated CD4 TCRs, which were dominant at 160-218 and 743-854.

Repertoires were generated with immunoSEQ multiplex PCR, while TCRdb's copy carries only in-frame clones and drops some. The sample includes about 120,000 clones, roughly 86% of them seen just once. Trimming took off 0 bases at V and 5 bases at J, with 11 bases between the two ends. The CDR3 length is 14 residues. Germline values: CDR1 MNHEY, CDR2 SMNVEV (reference sequence). The material sequenced was peripheral blood, taken 28 days after the second AZD1222 dose. J is TRBJ2-7 and V is TRBV27; no reliable D call. This TCR derives from an adult who received the AZD1222 COVID-19 vaccine. CDR3 DNA: TGTGCCAGCAGTTTATCGACGGCCGGCGACGAGCAGTACTTC. Protein sequence: CASSLSTAGDEQYF.